The next 10 T cell receptor beta chains were all read from a single sample in a study of blood T cell repertoires in COVID-19. Sequencing was performed with immunoSEQ multiplex PCR; in TCRdb, only in-frame clones are kept and a portion is missing. The sample has about 81,000 clones, around 92% seen once; the top ten hold over 1.5%. The material sequenced was peripheral blood. These receptors were taken from a woman aged 50 to 60 in a cohort sampled during active COVID-19.

Only one count was recorded for this clone. The gene calls are TRBV6-5 and TRBJ1-1; 8 positions agree with TRBD1. The CDR3 runs 13 residues. V lost 7 bases to trimming and J lost 6 bases; unmatched junction nucleotides: 7. CDR1 and CDR2 from the germline V gene are MNHEY and SVGAGI. For the CDR3, the DNA is TGTGCCAGCACCTTGGACAGGGAGGCTGAAGCTTTCTTT. Protein product: CASTLDREAEAFF.

This rearrangement joins TRBV5-4 to TRBJ1-2, with D maybe TRBD1 (5 bases). There are 16 residues in the CDR3. V lost 4 bases and J 0 bases, leaving 16 bases between the germline ends. Germline V CDR1 and CDR2: SGHNT, YYREEE (reference sequence). The CDR3 nucleotides read TGTGCCAGCAGCACAGACAGAGCACTTACTAACTATGGCTACACCTTC. It yields the protein CASSTDRALTNYGYTF.

The chain carries TRBV25-1 and TRBJ1-2; possibly TRBD1 for D (5 bases). With 4 bases removed from V and 4 bases from J, the gap between germline ends came to 13 bases. Germline assignment: CDR1 MGHDK and CDR2 SYGVNS. The CDR3 loop spans 14 amino acids. The DNA of the CDR3 is TGTGCCAGCAGTGGGGGAGGACAACTCTATGGCTACACCTTC. Its translation: CASSGGGQLYGYTF.

The chain joins TRBV6-5 to TRBJ1-2; 9 positions agree with TRBD1. J lost 8 bases, V lost 5 bases, and 6 bases had no gene match. CDR1 and CDR2 (germline): MNHEY, SVGAGI. The CDR3 is 13 amino acids. The CDR3 reads CASSPGTGYGYTF. The CDR3 DNA reads as TGTGCCAGCAGTCCCGGGACAGGGTACGGCTACACCTTC.

The V call is TRBV9, the J call TRBJ2-4; the D gene is possibly TRBD2 (6 bases). The V gene's germline CDR1 is SGDLS and CDR2 YYNGEE. CDR3 length: 16 amino acids. Trimming took 5 bases from V and 0 from J, leaving 15 bases between them. CDR3 sequence (DNA): TGTGCCAGCAGTCCGGGGACTGACAAAGCCAAAAACATTCAGTACTTC. It translates to CASSPGTDKAKNIQYF.

The chain couples TRBV11-2 to TRBJ1-6; D remains unclear. In germline, CDR1 is SGHAT, CDR2 FQNNGV. Trimming took off 1 base at V and 4 bases at J, with 11 bases between the two ends. The CDR3 runs 16 residues. The CDR3 region has the DNA TGTGCCAGCAGCTTAGGGGCCAGATTTTATAATTCACCCCTCCACTTT. Translation gives CASSLGARFYNSPLHF.

The genes are TRBV19 and TRBJ2-3; no clear D gene. The CDR3 spans 14 residues. Germline V gives CDR1 LNHDA, CDR2 SQIVND (reference sequence). V gave up 3 bases and J gave up 7 bases, with 14 bases separating them. The CDR3 sequence is CASSIRGPRYTQYF. CDR3 nucleotides: TGTGCCAGTAGTATCAGAGGCCCGCGCTATACGCAGTATTTT.

The chain carries TRBV28 and TRBJ1-5; D perhaps matches TRBD1 (6 bases). V gave up 6 bases and J gave up 0 bases, with 30 bases separating them. The CDR3 runs 21 residues. Germline V gene sequence: CDR1 MDHEN, CDR2 SYDVKM. CDR3 loop: CASRVHPLGQRSSYSNQPQHF. The CDR3 DNA follows: TGTGCCAGCAGAGTTCACCCCCTCGGACAGAGAAGTTCGTATAGCAATCAGCCCCAGCATTTT. Supplemented by reference TRBV28 and TRBJ1-5, the full variable domain reads DVKVTQSSRYLVKRTGEKVFLECVQDMDHENMFWYRQDPGLGLRLIYFSYDVKMKEKGDIPEGYSVSREKKERFSLILESASTNQTSMYLCASRVHPLGQRSSYSNQPQHFGDGTRLSIL.

V usage is TRBV7-9 and J usage is TRBJ2-2, with TRBD1 matching 12 bases. With 5 bases clipped from V and 5 bases from J, the junction kept 12 bases outside the gene matches. This CDR3 spans 18 amino acids. Germline lookup yields CDR1 SEHNR and CDR2 FQNEAQ (reference sequence). The DNA for the CDR3 is TGTGCCAGCAGCGCGTACCGGGACAGGGGGCTTGGGACCGGGGAGCTGTTTTTT. As protein: CASSAYRDRGLGTGELFF. The complete variable domain, with remaining parts taken from reference TRBV7-9 and TRBJ2-2, reads DTGVSQNPRHKITKRGQNVTFRCDPISEHNRLYWYRQTLGQGPEFLTYFQNEAQLEKSRLLSDRFSAERPKGSFSTLEIQRTEQGDSAMYLCASSAYRDRGLGTGELFFGEGSRLTVL.

This clone was seen once. The chain couples TRBV3-1 (or the pseudogene TRBV3-2) to TRBJ1-1, with D unclear. Germline V gene data show CDR1 as LGHDT and CDR2 as YNNKEL (reference sequence). The CDR3 extends over 13 amino acids. V was pared by 7 bases and J by 4 bases, with 13 bases between. CDR3 nucleotides: TGTGCCAGCACCCGCCGGGCGGGCACTGAAGCTTTCTTT. Translating gives CASTRRAGTEAFF.